This T cell receptor beta chain was captured by sequencing in a study of CD8 T cells in Susac syndrome. The CDR3 length is 14 residues. After removal of 4 bases from V and 2 bases from J, the junction contained 3 bases not matched to a gene. This clonotype was observed once. Random hexamers were used to reverse transcribe an amount of about 0.45 to 1 ug RNA. TCRdb re-called the immunoSEQ multiplex PCR reads through MiXCR, storing one row per CDR3 protein. The data show roughly 140,000 distinct CDR3 sequences, approximately 94% seen once. The rearrangement uses TRBV12-3 or TRBV12-4 and TRBJ2-3; 7 nucleotides align to TRBD1. The material sequenced was CD8+ T cells from PBMCs. This clonotype originated in a human donor with multiple sclerosis. The CDR3: CASSSQGTTDTQYF. The DNA of the CDR3 is TGTGCCAGCAGTTCACAGGGGACCACAGATACGCAGTATTTT.